This T cell receptor (beta chain) comes out of a study of T cell responses to AZD1222 COVID-19 vaccine. The study's findings and limits: CD4 TCRs linked to vaccination spanned spike, dominating at 160-218 and 743-854.

A word on this clone: The antigen is undetermined.

Produced via immunoSEQ multiplex PCR; TCRdb's table is partial and in-frame only. The table lists about 56,000 clones, over 70% of them singletons. The CDR3 totals 17 residues. Germline V lookup: CDR1 SGHAT, CDR2 FQNNGV. V shed 1 base and J shed 1 base, with 17 bases lying between them. Source: peripheral blood, taken on day 0 of AZD1222 vaccination. The chain carries TRBV11-2 and TRBJ2-7; D may be TRBD2 (6 bases). The sequence was collected from an adult in good health. The CDR3 loop reads CASSLGVGGARSYEQYF. CDR3 sequence (DNA): TGTGCCAGCAGCTTAGGGGTCGGCGGGGCCCGATCCTACGAGCAGTACTTC.